Listed here are 29 T cell receptor beta chains from one sample, sequenced in a study of long-term antiretroviral therapy in people with HIV. Samples were assayed with immunoSEQ v3.0 at survey level. This table comes from immunoSEQ multiplex PCR, and its TCRdb copy is limited to in-frame clones, with some not included. Seen here are some 24,000 clones, about 80% observed once, and the top ten hold 5.5% to 6%. Sequenced material: unsorted PBMCs, taken 4.4 years after starting antiretroviral therapy. Source of these receptors: a man aged 25 to 45 with HIV.

The V call is TRBV18, the J call TRBJ2-2, with D perhaps TRBD2 (6 bases). Per the germline V gene, CDR1 is KGHSH and CDR2 is LQKENI. V lost 0 bases and J lost 1, with 9 bases in between. There are 16 residues in the CDR3. The CDR3 DNA sequence: TGTGCCAGCTCACCACCGAGCGGGCAGAACACCGGGGAGCTGTTTTTT. Translating it yields CASSPPSGQNTGELFF.

This chain's CDR3 is CASSFATVPEAFF. The CDR3 DNA sequence: TGTGCCAGCAGCTTCGCGACAGTCCCTGAAGCTTTCTTT. This chain joins TRBV28 and TRBJ1-1; D is possibly TRBD1 (5 bases). CDR1 MDHEN and CDR2 SYDVKM come from the germline V gene. Between the trimmed V and J ends, which lost 6 bases and 6 bases, there was a span of 14 bases. The length of the CDR3 is 13 residues.

The chain carries TRBV9 and TRBJ2-3; D is possibly TRBD2 (6 bases). The CDR3 covers 16 residues. The germline V gene has CDR1 SGDLS and CDR2 YYNGEE. Trimming cost V 0 bases and J 2 bases, with 13 bases left between them. CDR3 nucleotides: TGTGCCAGCAGCGTAGGAAGGGGCGGGGTCACAGATACGCAGTATTTT. Amino acid sequence: CASSVGRGGVTDTQYF.

Details on this clone: One end of the junction varies from germline; a read error may be responsible. V gene TRBV7-2 combines with J gene TRBJ2-5; D is uncertain. Germline V gene data show CDR1 as SGHTA and CDR2 as FQGNSA. The CDR3 consists of 15 residues. As DNA, the CDR3 is TGTGCCAGCAGTTTAGGGCAGACGTACCAAGAGACCCAGTACTTC. Translated, it gives CASSLGQTYQETQYF. Drawing the rest from reference TRBV7-2 and TRBJ2-5, the complete variable domain is GAGVSQSPSNKVTEKGKDVELRCDPISGHTALYWYRQSLGQGLEFLIYFQGNSAPDKSGLPSDRFSAERTGGSVSTLTIQRTQQEDSAVYLCASSLGQTYQETQYFGPGTRLLVL.

The chain is built from TRBV2 and TRBJ1-1, with 8 bases aligning to TRBD1. The CDR3 extends over 14 amino acids. From germline, CDR1 is SNHLY and CDR2 FYNNEI. Unmatched junction bases numbered 9, after V lost 7 bases and J lost 5 bases. CDR3 protein: CASTLGQGQTEAFF. CDR3 bases: TGTGCCAGCACCTTAGGACAGGGCCAAACTGAAGCTTTCTTT.

V gene TRBV15 combines with J gene TRBJ2-7; 8 bases agree with TRBD2. Germline loops: CDR1 LNHNV, CDR2 YYDKDF (reference sequence). This CDR3 spans 16 amino acids. Trimming at V came to 3 bases and at J to 3 bases, leaving 10 bases not matched to a gene. CDR3 in amino acids: CATSSHLAGYDYEQYF. CDR3 bases: TGTGCCACCAGCAGCCACTTAGCGGGGTACGACTACGAGCAGTACTTC.

V usage is TRBV5-1 and J usage is TRBJ2-7, with a weak D call TRBD2 (5 bases). The ends were cut back, 6 bases at V and 0 bases at J, with 13 bases in the middle. CDR1 and CDR2 from the germline V gene are SGHRS and YFSETQ. This CDR3 contains 14 residues. The CDR3 sequence is CASTLGAASYEQYF. CDR3 DNA sequence: TGCGCCAGCACTCTGGGAGCGGCCTCCTACGAGCAGTACTTC.

The V call is TRBV9, the J call TRBJ2-5; D may correspond to TRBD1 or TRBD2 (5 bases each). Germline CDR1 SGDLS, CDR2 YYNGEE. Trimming removed 2 bases at V and 5 bases at J, with 16 bases between. The CDR3 loop spans 15 amino acids. CDR3 nucleotide sequence: TGTGCCAGCAGCGTGGGTGGGGGATTTGGGGAGACCCAGTACTTC. It codes for CASSVGGGFGETQYF.

The rearrangement links TRBV6-5 to TRBJ1-1; the D is unclear. The V gene lost 7 bases and the J gene lost 6 bases, with 15 bases spanning the gap. The CDR3 spans 13 residues. Germline V gives CDR1 MNHEY, CDR2 SVGAGI. The CDR3 DNA follows: TGTGCCAGCAAGGAGGGTTTCGGGGCTGAAGCTTTCTTT. It yields the protein CASKEGFGAEAFF.

The CDR3 coding sequence is TGTGCCAGTAGTATAATTGGTCCCCTTAACACCGGGGAGCTGTTTTTT. Encoded protein: CASSIIGPLNTGELFF. The chain is built from TRBV19 and TRBJ2-2; no reliable D call. Trimming pared 2 bases from V and 2 bases from J, leaving 12 bases between. Germline CDR1 and CDR2: LNHDA and SQIVND (reference sequence). The CDR3 length is 16 residues.

This chain uses TRBV11-2 with TRBJ2-1; no clear D. The germline gives CDR1 SGHAT, CDR2 FQNNGV. Trimming took off 2 bases at V and 6 bases at J, with 8 bases between the two ends. The CDR3 has 13 amino acids. The CDR3: CASSLSPPNEQFF. DNA of the CDR3: TGTGCCAGCAGCTTATCCCCGCCCAATGAGCAGTTCTTC. Full variable domain (outside the CDR3, taken from reference TRBV11-2 and TRBJ2-1): EAGVAQSPRYKIIEKRQSVAFWCNPISGHATLYWYQQILGQGPKLLIQFQNNGVVDDSQLPKDRFSAERLKGVDSTLKIQPAKLEDSAVYLCASSLSPPNEQFFGPGTRLTVL.

This chain connects TRBV5-1 to TRBJ1-1; unclear D gene. The CDR3 has 13 residues. In germline, CDR1 is SGHRS, CDR2 YFSETQ. Trimming cost V 5 bases and J 0 bases, with 8 bases left between them. The CDR3 is CASRGTMNTEAFF. CDR3 sequence (DNA): TGCGCCAGCAGGGGCACAATGAACACTGAAGCTTTCTTT.

This chain's CDR3 is CASSLGAGGSSYNEQFF. The CDR3 nucleotides are TGTGCCAGCAGCTTGGGCGCGGGGGGGAGCTCCTACAATGAGCAGTTCTTC. This chain joins TRBV7-9 and TRBJ2-1, with 9 bases fitting TRBD2. This CDR3 comprises 17 residues. Trimming cost V 3 bases and J 0 bases; bases outside gene matches: 6. Germline CDR1 reads SEHNR; CDR2 reads FQNEAQ (reference sequence). The full variable domain, completed using reference TRBV7-9 and TRBJ2-1, is DTGVSQNPRHKITKRGQNVTFRCDPISEHNRLYWYRQTLGQGPEFLTYFQNEAQLEKSRLLSDRFSAERPKGSFSTLEIQRTEQGDSAMYLCASSLGAGGSSYNEQFFGPGTRLTVL.

V and J are TRBV5-1 and TRBJ2-1; TRBD1 might be the D (6 bases). Trimming removed 1 base from V and 6 bases from J, with 8 bases in between. This CDR3 spans 13 amino acids. CDR1 and CDR2 (germline): SGHRS, YFSETQ. The CDR3 DNA reads as TGCGCCAGCAGCTTGAGAGGGGGCAATGAGCAGTTCTTC. This gives the protein CASSLRGGNEQFF.

This clone was recorded once. The chain couples TRBV11-2 to TRBJ1-5, with TRBD1 as a possible D gene (5 bases). CDR3 length equals 14 residues. The V end lost 1 base, the J end lost 4 bases, and 8 bases lay between the germline ends. CDR1 SGHAT and CDR2 FQNNGV come from the germline V gene. The CDR3 DNA reads TGTGCCAGCAGCTTAGGGCAGGGAAATCAGCCCCAGCATTTT. This codes for CASSLGQGNQPQHF.

The J gene is TRBJ1-2, the V gene TRBV7-9, with D maybe TRBD1 (5 bases). The ends were cut back, 4 bases at V and 7 bases at J, with 19 bases in the middle. Germline V gene lookup returns CDR1 SEHNR and CDR2 FQNEAQ (reference sequence). The CDR3 runs 15 residues. CDR3 nucleotide sequence: TGTGCCAGCAGCTCCTTATGGGACCATCCAGGTGGCTACACCTTC. Protein: CASSSLWDHPGGYTF.

The chain couples TRBV7-2 to TRBJ1-5; TRBD1 matches at 9 bases. CDR3 size: 14 residues. The germline V gene has CDR1 SGHTA and CDR2 FQGNSA. V was pared by 5 bases and J by 5 bases, with 4 bases of the junction left unmatched. CDR3 sequence: CASSADRGYQPQHF. In nucleotides, the CDR3 is TGTGCCAGCAGCGCGGACAGGGGATATCAGCCCCAGCATTTT.

The V gene is TRBV11-1, the J gene TRBJ2-2, with D tentatively TRBD1 or TRBD2 (6 bases each). Per germline, CDR1 SGHAT and CDR2 FQDESV (reference sequence). The length of the CDR3 is 17 residues. The V end was cut by 1 base, the J end by 4 bases, with 16 bases between. In nucleotides, the CDR3 is TGTGCCAGCAGCTTAGGGCGGGGCAGGGGAGGCACCGGGGAGCTGTTTTTT. It codes for CASSLGRGRGGTGELFF.

CDR3 loop: CASSQDRVAHGYTF. CDR3 coding DNA: TGCGCCAGCAGCCAAGACAGGGTAGCACATGGCTACACCTTC. This chain uses TRBV4-1 with TRBJ1-2; TRBD1 is a possible D gene (5 bases). V was pared by 0 bases and J by 6 bases, with 11 bases between. This CDR3 spans 14 amino acids. Germline V gene data show CDR1 as MGHRA and CDR2 as YSYEKL.

The chain recombines TRBV6-1 with TRBJ2-4; tentatively, D is TRBD2 (5 bases). Germline CDR1 MNHNS, CDR2 SASEGT. The CDR3 extends over 14 amino acids. Trimming cost V 2 bases and J 0 bases, with 5 bases left between them. CDR3 nucleotide sequence: TGTGCCAGCAGTGAACGGGGAGCCAAAAACATTCAGTACTTC. Residues: CASSERGAKNIQYF.

This chain connects TRBV27 to TRBJ2-7, with 9 positions matching TRBD1. Germline CDR1 MNHEY, CDR2 SMNVEV (reference sequence). The V and J ends lost 5 bases and 3 bases, in that order; junction bases with no gene match: 5. This CDR3 has 14 amino acids. CDR3 protein: CASSQQGAYYEQYF. Written as DNA, the CDR3 is TGTGCCAGCAGTCAACAGGGGGCATACTACGAGCAGTACTTC.

The sample holds one count of this clone. The genes are TRBV11-3 and TRBJ2-1; D uncertain. This CDR3 region has 13 residues. V lost 1 base to trimming and J lost 6 bases, with 7 bases between them. Germline CDR1 SGHNT, CDR2 YENEEA. The CDR3 nucleotides are TGTGCCAGCAGCTTAGGTTCCATCAATGAGCAGTTCTTC. Protein sequence: CASSLGSINEQFF.

The rearrangement uses TRBV9 and TRBJ1-5; no reliable D call. The ends were cut back, 2 bases at V and 4 bases at J, with 13 bases in the middle. There are 15 residues in the CDR3. Per the germline V gene, CDR1 is SGDLS and CDR2 is YYNGEE. The CDR3 nucleotides are TGTGCCAGCAGCGTGGATCCATGGGGAAATCAGCCCCAGCATTTT. Translated: CASSVDPWGNQPQHF.

The chain links TRBV6-6 to TRBJ1-5; the D gene is possibly TRBD1 (6 bases). With 6 bases removed from V and 0 bases from J, the gap between germline ends came to 9 bases. CDR3 length equals 14 residues. CDR1 and CDR2 from the germline V gene are MNHNY and SVGAGI (reference sequence). CDR3 sequence (DNA): TGTGCCAGCAGGGGGGCAGCTAGCAATCAGCCCCAGCATTTT. It yields the protein CASRGAASNQPQHF.

The J gene is TRBJ2-7, the V gene TRBV12-5, with 7 bases lining up with TRBD1. The ends lost 7 bases at V and 6 bases at J; junction bases unmatched: 15. From germline, CDR1 is LGHNT and CDR2 FRNRAP. CDR3 size: 15 residues. The CDR3 sequence: CASARAGTVLPEQYF. The CDR3 bases are TGTGCTAGTGCCCGAGCCGGGACAGTCCTTCCCGAGCAGTACTTC.

This clone was recorded only once. The rearrangement joins TRBV14 to TRBJ2-1, with D maybe TRBD2 (5 bases). The CDR3 has 14 residues. V lost 7 bases, J lost 8 bases, and 18 bases lay in between. The germline V gene encodes CDR1 SGHDN and CDR2 FVKESK. DNA of the CDR3: TGTGCCAGCAACCTGGACGGGGTAATCGATGAGCAGTTCTTC. Translated: CASNLDGVIDEQFF.

V is TRBV7-2 and J is TRBJ1-5; D unclear. Germline V gene sequence: CDR1 SGHTA, CDR2 FQGNSA. This CDR3 is built from 15 residues. The V and J ends lost 1 base and 0 bases respectively, with 7 bases between them. CDR3 amino acids: CASSLGGYSNQPQHF. Written as DNA, the CDR3 is TGTGCCAGCAGCTTAGGAGGGTATAGCAATCAGCCCCAGCATTTT.

This clone has only one observation. The chain uses TRBV5-5 and TRBJ2-1; D not resolved. CDR3 size: 15 residues. From germline, CDR1 is SGHKS and CDR2 YYEKEE (reference sequence). V was trimmed by 0 bases and J by 0 bases, leaving 7 bases between them. In nucleotides, the CDR3 is TGTGCCAGCAGCTTGGCCGGGCACTCCTACAATGAGCAGTTCTTC. Amino acid sequence: CASSLAGHSYNEQFF.

This chain links TRBV7-9 with TRBJ2-7; 8 bases align to TRBD1. The J segment lost 8 bases and the V segment lost 2 bases, leaving 14 bases of the junction unmatched. This CDR3 comprises 16 residues. The germline V gene encodes CDR1 SEHNR and CDR2 FQNEAQ (reference sequence). Written as DNA, the CDR3 is TGTGCCAGCAGCTTATCGACTCAAAGGGGGACAGGAAAGCAGTACTTC. This codes for CASSLSTQRGTGKQYF.